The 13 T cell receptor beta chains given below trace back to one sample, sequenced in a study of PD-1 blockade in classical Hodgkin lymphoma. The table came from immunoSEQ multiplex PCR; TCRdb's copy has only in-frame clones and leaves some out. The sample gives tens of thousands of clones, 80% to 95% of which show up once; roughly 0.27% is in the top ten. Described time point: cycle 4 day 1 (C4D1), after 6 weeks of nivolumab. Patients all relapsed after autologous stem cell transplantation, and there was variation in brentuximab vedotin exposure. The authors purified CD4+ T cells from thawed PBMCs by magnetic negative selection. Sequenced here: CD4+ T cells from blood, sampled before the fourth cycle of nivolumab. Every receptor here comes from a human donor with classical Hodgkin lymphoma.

The CDR3 is CASSAVLTLGETQYF. The CDR3 region has the DNA TGCGCCAGCAGCGCGGTCCTCACGTTAGGAGAGACCCAGTACTTC. J is TRBJ2-5 and V is TRBV5-1; no clear D. Looked up from germline, CDR1 is SGHRS and CDR2 is YFSETQ. Trimming removed 4 bases from V and 4 bases from J, with 17 bases in between. The CDR3 has 15 residues.

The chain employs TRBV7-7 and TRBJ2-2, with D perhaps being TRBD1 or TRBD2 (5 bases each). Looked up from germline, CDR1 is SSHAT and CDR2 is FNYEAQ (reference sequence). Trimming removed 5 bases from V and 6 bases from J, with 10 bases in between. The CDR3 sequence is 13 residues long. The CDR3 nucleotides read TGTGCCAGCAGCCTTATGGGGGCCGGGGAGCTGTTTTTT. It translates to CASSLMGAGELFF.

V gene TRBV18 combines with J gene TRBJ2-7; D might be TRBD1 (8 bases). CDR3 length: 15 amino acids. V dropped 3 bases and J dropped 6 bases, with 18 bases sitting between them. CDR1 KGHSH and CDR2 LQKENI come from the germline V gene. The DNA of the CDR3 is TGTGCCAGCTCACCGCTCCCGACAGGGGAGGGCGAGCAGTACTTC. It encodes CASSPLPTGEGEQYF. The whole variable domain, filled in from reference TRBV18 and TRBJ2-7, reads NAGVMQNPRHLVRRRGQEARLRCSPMKGHSHVYWYRQLPEEGLKFMVYLQKENIIDESGMPKERFSAEFPKEGPSILRIQQVVRGDSAAYFCASSPLPTGEGEQYFGPGTRLTVT.

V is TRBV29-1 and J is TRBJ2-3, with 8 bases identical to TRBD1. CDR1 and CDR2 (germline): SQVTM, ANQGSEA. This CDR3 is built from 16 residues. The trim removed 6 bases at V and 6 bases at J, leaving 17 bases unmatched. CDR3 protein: CSVLRGSGQGSDTQYF. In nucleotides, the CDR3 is TGCAGCGTCCTCAGAGGGTCTGGACAGGGATCGGATACGCAGTATTTT.

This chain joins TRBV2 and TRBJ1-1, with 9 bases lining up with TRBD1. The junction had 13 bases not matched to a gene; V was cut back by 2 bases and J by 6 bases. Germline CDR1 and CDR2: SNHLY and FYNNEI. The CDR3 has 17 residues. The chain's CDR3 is CASSESVVRTGVPEAFF. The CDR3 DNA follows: TGTGCCAGCAGTGAATCGGTGGTTCGGACAGGGGTCCCTGAAGCTTTCTTT.

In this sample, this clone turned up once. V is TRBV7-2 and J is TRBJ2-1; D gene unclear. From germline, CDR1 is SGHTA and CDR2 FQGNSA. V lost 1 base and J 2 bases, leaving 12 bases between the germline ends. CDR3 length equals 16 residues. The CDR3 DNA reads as TGTGCCAGCAGCTTAGTCGCGACCCAAGCCTACAATGAGCAGTTCTTC. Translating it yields CASSLVATQAYNEQFF.

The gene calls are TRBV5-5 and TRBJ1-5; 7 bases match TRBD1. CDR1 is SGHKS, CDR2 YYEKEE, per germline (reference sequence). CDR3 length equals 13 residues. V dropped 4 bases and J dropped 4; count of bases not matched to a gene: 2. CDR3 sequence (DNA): TGTGCCAGCAGCGGACAGGCTAATCAGCCCCAGCATTTT. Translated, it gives CASSGQANQPQHF.

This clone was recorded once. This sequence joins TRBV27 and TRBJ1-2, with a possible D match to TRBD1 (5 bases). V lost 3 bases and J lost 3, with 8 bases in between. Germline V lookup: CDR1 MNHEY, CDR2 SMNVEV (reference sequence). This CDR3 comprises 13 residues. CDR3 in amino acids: CASSFGAYYGYTF. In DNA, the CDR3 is TGTGCCAGCAGTTTTGGGGCCTACTATGGCTACACCTTC.

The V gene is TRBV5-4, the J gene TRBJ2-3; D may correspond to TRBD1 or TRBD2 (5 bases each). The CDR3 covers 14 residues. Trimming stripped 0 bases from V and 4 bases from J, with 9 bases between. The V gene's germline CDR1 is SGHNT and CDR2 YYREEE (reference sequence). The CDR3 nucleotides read TGTGCCAGCAGCTTGGGGGGGAACGCAGATACGCAGTATTTT. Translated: CASSLGGNADTQYF.

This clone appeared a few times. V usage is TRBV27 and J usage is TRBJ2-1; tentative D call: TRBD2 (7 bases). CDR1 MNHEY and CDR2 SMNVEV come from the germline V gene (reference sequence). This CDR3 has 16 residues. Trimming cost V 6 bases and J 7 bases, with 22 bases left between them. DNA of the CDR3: TGTGCCAGCAGCGAACAGGGAGGGAAGAACCGGAATGAGCAGTTCTTC. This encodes CASSEQGGKNRNEQFF.

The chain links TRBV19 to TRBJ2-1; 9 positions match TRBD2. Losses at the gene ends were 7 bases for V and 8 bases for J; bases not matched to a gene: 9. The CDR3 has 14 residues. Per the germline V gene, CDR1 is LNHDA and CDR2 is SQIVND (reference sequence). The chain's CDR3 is CASKVVAGGDEQFF. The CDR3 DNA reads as TGTGCCAGTAAGGTAGTGGCGGGAGGGGATGAGCAGTTCTTC. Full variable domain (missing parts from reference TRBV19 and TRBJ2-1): DGGITQSPKYLFRKEGQNVTLSCEQNLNHDAMYWYRQDPGQGLRLIYYSQIVNDFQKGDIAEGYSVSREKKESFPLTVTSAQKNPTAFYLCASKVVAGGDEQFFGPGTRLTVL.

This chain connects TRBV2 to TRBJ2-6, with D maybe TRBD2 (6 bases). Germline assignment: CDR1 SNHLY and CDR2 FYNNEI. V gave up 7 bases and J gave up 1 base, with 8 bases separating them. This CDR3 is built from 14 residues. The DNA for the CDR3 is TGTGCCAGCAAGGAGGGTTCTGGGGCCAACGTCCTGACTTTC. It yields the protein CASKEGSGANVLTF.

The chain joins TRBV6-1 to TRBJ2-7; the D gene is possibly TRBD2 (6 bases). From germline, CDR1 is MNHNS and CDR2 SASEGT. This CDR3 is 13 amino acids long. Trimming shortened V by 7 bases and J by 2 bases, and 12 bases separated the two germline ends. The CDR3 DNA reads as TGTGCCAGCAATACGGGCGGGACCTACGAGCAGTACTTC. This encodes CASNTGGTYEQYF.